The clone carrying this T cell receptor beta chain was counted once. The V and J ends lost 4 bases and 4 bases, in that order; junction bases with no gene match: 7. Germline loops: CDR1 MRHNA, CDR2 SNTAGT. The CDR3 sequence is 16 residues long. Authors' methods: The assay estimated nucleated cells by amplifying reference gene primers. Some clones are missing from TCRdb's copy, which holds only in-frame ones; the method was immunoSEQ multiplex PCR. The DNA was the basis for D and trimming; V, J and clone size are from that table. The data show some 19,000 clones, more than 70% seen once. The data were taken from a study of blood T cell repertoires in COVID-19. Looking at the study overall: Spain, Italy and the United States supplied samples that represented acute and convalescent COVID-19. Nucleic acid was either cDNA or gDNA, and it came from T cells, B-cell-depleted T cells, or PBMCs.

Sequenced: peripheral blood. This receptor was identified in a human donor in a cohort sampled during active COVID-19. The donor label of this sample is uncertain. This rearrangement joins TRBV6-4 to TRBJ2-1; 10 positions agree with TRBD2. The CDR3: CASSGTGLASYNEQFF. The CDR3 coding sequence is TGTGCCAGCAGTGGAACGGGACTAGCGAGTTACAATGAGCAGTTCTTC.